This section outlines one TCR beta chain sequence together with its context. This sample is drawn from a study of blood T cell repertoires in COVID-19. The wider study: Italy, Spain and the United States were the sources of the convalescent and acute COVID-19 samples. Sources were T cells, B-cell-depleted T cells, or PBMCs; the material itself was cDNA or gDNA.

V lost 3 bases, J lost 2 bases, and 8 bases lay in between. This CDR3 is 14 amino acids long. CDR1 is KGHDR and CDR2 is SFDVKD in the germline V gene. In the authors' workflow: Reference gene primer amplification gave nucleated cell count estimates. Profiling relied on immunoSEQ multiplex PCR, and the TCRdb table lists in-frame clones only, not all of them. Clonal size and the V and J genes are those of that table, whereas D and trimming came from the DNA. The table includes around 220,000 clones, roughly 80% detected once. The sequencing input was peripheral blood. The receptor was isolated from a man between 25 and 39 years old with active or convalescent COVID-19. The chain has TRBV24-1 and TRBJ2-3; D gene unclear. The CDR3 DNA is TGTGCCACCAGTGATCATCAGGCCACAGATACGCAGTATTTT. Translation gives CATSDHQATDTQYF.